A single sample is the source of the 17 T cell receptor beta chains below, sequenced in a study of a mutant IDH1 vaccine in newly diagnosed glioma (TCRdb year 2021). Library preparation was by the immunoSEQ multiplex PCR assay. TCRdb obtained this table from immuneACCESS and retained in-frame rearrangements with V and J assigned. These tables miss some clones; where compared with another copy, unresolved V genes account for less than half of the shortfall, and the remainder is unexplained. This sample comprises 55,000 to 70,000 clones, 79% of them detected only once. Around 8.2% of the sample comes from the top ten. According to the study, the label for this sample's time point signals: baseline, week 1 (first vaccination visit). The treatment or condition label on this specimen signifies: pre-vaccination baseline after standard-of-care therapy. Here the sequenced sample was PBMCs, taken from a glioma patient treated with radiotherapy, temozolomide or both. The receptors come from a man aged 45 to 65 with glioma.

CDR3: CAWKYTSNTEAFF. In DNA form, the CDR3 reads TGTGCCTGGAAGTACACTTCGAACACTGAAGCTTTCTTT. The chain joins TRBV30 to TRBJ1-1, with unresolved D. The V and J ends lost 4 bases and 1 base respectively, with 10 bases between them. The CDR3 length is 13 residues. CDR1 and CDR2 (germline): GTSNPN, SVGIG (reference sequence).

The chain combines TRBV30 with TRBJ2-1; maybe TRBD1 (5 bases). V lost 3 bases and J 4 bases, leaving 13 bases between the germline ends. The V gene's germline CDR1 is GTSNPN and CDR2 SVGIG (reference sequence). This CDR3 contains 14 residues. CDR3 loop: CAWSSERQYNEQFF. The CDR3 bases are TGTGCCTGGAGCTCCGAGAGACAGTACAATGAGCAGTTCTTC.

For the CDR3, the DNA is TGCAGCGTTGAGGGACAGGGGGGTCCAGATACGCAGTATTTT. It specifies CSVEGQGGPDTQYF. The rearrangement links TRBV29-1 to TRBJ2-3, with 11 bases identical to TRBD1. Germline CDR1 and CDR2: SQVTM and ANQGSEA. V lost 3 bases to trimming and J lost 4 bases; unmatched junction nucleotides: 3. This CDR3 spans 14 amino acids.

CDR3 coding DNA: TGTGCCTGGAGTCGCGGGAAAGAGACCCAGTACTTC. Its protein product is CAWSRGKETQYF. The chain joins TRBV30 to TRBJ2-5, with D tentatively TRBD2 (6 bases). This CDR3 comprises 12 residues. Trimming removed 2 bases from V and 3 bases from J, with 7 bases in between. CDR1 and CDR2 from the germline V gene are GTSNPN and SVGIG (reference sequence).

This clone is deemed medium-sized. The chain couples TRBV11-3 to TRBJ1-1, with D possibly matching TRBD1 (5 bases). The CDR3 consists of 15 residues. V lost 5 bases and J lost 1, with 14 bases in between. CDR1 is SGHNT and CDR2 is YENEEA in the germline V gene. For the CDR3, the DNA is TGTGCCAGCAGCGCCAAGATCGGACAGAACACTGAAGCTTTCTTT. This encodes CASSAKIGQNTEAFF.

The rearrangement uses TRBV7-2 and TRBJ2-2; 7 bases are a match to TRBD1. The CDR3 has 15 amino acids. CDR1 is SGHTA and CDR2 is FQGNSA in the germline V gene. V gave up 4 bases and J gave up 2 bases; unmatched junction bases: 4. In nucleotides, the CDR3 is TGTGCCAGCAGCTCAAGACAGGGTAACACCGGGGAGCTGTTTTTT. Translated: CASSSRQGNTGELFF.

Only a few counts were recorded for this clone. This sequence joins TRBV11-1 and TRBJ2-1; D is perhaps TRBD1 (5 bases). Trimming removed 5 bases at V and 2 bases at J, with 25 bases between. The CDR3 totals 19 residues. The V gene's germline CDR1 is SGHAT and CDR2 FQDESV (reference sequence). CDR3 nucleotides: TGTGCCAGCAGCCCCAGGGATTTAGCCAATACACAACCCTACAATGAGCAGTTCTTC. It specifies CASSPRDLANTQPYNEQFF.

The chain combines TRBV13 with TRBJ1-3; D gene unclear. Germline CDR1 is PRHDT and CDR2 is FYEKMQ (reference sequence). This CDR3 contains 14 residues. The germline V and J ends were trimmed by 6 bases and 0 bases, with 9 bases remaining between them. CDR3 amino acids: CASRRRDSGNTIYF. The DNA of the CDR3 is TGTGCCAGCAGGCGACGGGACTCTGGAAACACCATATATTTT.

V and J are TRBV28 and TRBJ1-2; no firm D call. This CDR3 is 12 amino acids long. Looked up from germline, CDR1 is MDHEN and CDR2 is SYDVKM. V lost 4 bases, J lost 5 bases, and 8 bases lay in between. CDR3 in amino acids: CASSSAGYGYTF. The CDR3 DNA is TGTGCCAGCAGTTCCGCGGGATATGGCTACACCTTC.

By its share, this clone is medium-sized. V and J are TRBV29-1 and TRBJ1-2, with 7 bases matching TRBD1. After removal of 7 bases from V and 3 bases from J, the junction contained 8 bases not matched to a gene. The CDR3 contains 13 residues. Looked up from germline, CDR1 is SQVTM and CDR2 is ANQGSEA. CDR3 in amino acids: CSAVTGEDYGYTF. The CDR3 DNA reads TGCAGCGCCGTAACAGGGGAGGACTATGGCTACACCTTC.

The chain links TRBV7-2 to TRBJ1-5; 7 bases align to TRBD1. Germline assignment: CDR1 SGHTA and CDR2 FQGNSA. V lost 5 bases, J lost 4 bases, and 8 bases stayed unmatched. This CDR3 spans 15 amino acids. The CDR3 spells CASSQGTAPNQPQHF. Here the CDR3 DNA reads TGTGCCAGCAGCCAAGGGACAGCGCCTAATCAGCCCCAGCATTTT.

The chain joins TRBV7-2 to TRBJ2-3, with 7 bases that match TRBD2. V lost 3 bases, J lost 5 bases, and 5 bases stayed unmatched. Looked up from germline, CDR1 is SGHTA and CDR2 is FQGNSA. This CDR3 is built from 14 residues. Written as DNA, the CDR3 is TGTGCCAGCAGCTTGGGGGGGGGAAGAGATACGCAGTATTTT. It specifies CASSLGGGRDTQYF.

The chain links TRBV6-6 to TRBJ2-1, with 9 bases matching TRBD2. This CDR3 comprises 15 residues. The V segment lost 6 bases and the J segment 5 bases; nucleotides outside the gene matches: 8. In germline, CDR1 is MNHNY, CDR2 SVGAGI (reference sequence). CDR3 DNA sequence: TGTGCCAGCAGAGGTAGACTAGCGGAGCACAATGAGCAGTTCTTC. As protein: CASRGRLAEHNEQFF.

The chain combines TRBV4-2 with TRBJ2-1; 8 positions agree with TRBD2. The V gene end was trimmed by 3 bases and the J gene end by 8 bases; junction bases not matched to a gene: 6. The CDR3 runs to 14 residues. Germline V gives CDR1 LGHNA, CDR2 YNFKEQ. This chain's CDR3 is CASSHRGGHDEQFF. The CDR3 nucleotides are TGTGCCAGCAGCCACCGGGGGGGGCACGATGAGCAGTTCTTC.

This clone has more than one count but fewer than ten. The chain links TRBV2 to TRBJ1-1; TRBD1 might be the D (5 bases). Trimming shortened V by 8 bases and J by 5 bases, and 15 bases separated the two germline ends. The CDR3 runs to 13 residues. Germline CDR1 reads SNHLY; CDR2 reads FYNNEI. The CDR3 protein is CASGAVEGTEAFF. The CDR3 DNA follows: TGTGCCAGCGGGGCCGTGGAGGGAACTGAAGCTTTCTTT.

The CDR3 protein is CASFDRGLGYGYTF. CDR3 coding DNA: TGCGCCAGTTTCGACAGGGGGCTCGGCTATGGCTACACCTTC. The chain joins TRBV10-2 to TRBJ1-2; 10 bases fit TRBD1. CDR3 length: 14 residues. CDR1 WSHSY and CDR2 SAAADI come from the germline V gene. With V trimmed by 9 bases and J by 4 bases, 8 bases remained unmatched.

The J gene is TRBJ2-5, the V gene TRBV5-4; TRBD2 might be the D (6 bases). The germline V and J ends were trimmed by 4 bases and 5 bases, with 18 bases remaining between them. The CDR3 is 15 amino acids. Germline lookup yields CDR1 SGHNT and CDR2 YYREEE (reference sequence). CDR3 protein: CASSREPQKGETQYF. DNA of the CDR3: TGTGCCAGCAGCCGGGAGCCCCAAAAGGGGGAGACCCAGTACTTC.